The clone carrying this T cell receptor beta chain came up a few times. The antigen remains unidentified. TCRdb recomputed calls from the RT-PCR reads with MiXCR, one row per CDR3 protein. Of 500,000 or so distinct CDR3 sequences listed, approximately 15% are singletons. The sample is drawn from a study of response to subunit inactivated influenza vaccine. General study points: The authors proposed limited new T cell recruitment per seasonal influenza vaccination.

This CDR3 comprises 16 residues. The J segment lost 0 bases and the V segment lost 3 bases, leaving 4 bases of the junction unmatched. V and J are TRBV12-3 or TRBV12-4 and TRBJ2-1, with 8 positions matching TRBD1. The TCR comes from a man aged 50 to 69 who received an inactivated influenza vaccine. Sample: CD4+ T cells sorted from PBMCs, taken less than 30 months after vaccination. The CDR3 DNA follows: TGTGCCAGCAGTTTCAGACAGGGGAGCTCCTACAATGAGCAGTTCTTC. This gives the protein CASSFRQGSSYNEQFF.